This T cell receptor beta chain derives from a study of T cell responses to AZD1222 COVID-19 vaccine. Regarding the study as a whole: Following two doses of AZD1222, Spike-specific TCR breadth and depth rose. The study reported that nearly half of spike-specific TCRs target unmutated variant regions.

Repertoires were generated with immunoSEQ multiplex PCR, while TCRdb's copy carries only in-frame clones and drops some. The sample comprises around 80,000 clones, about 88% of which are singletons, and roughly 11% rests with the top ten. Germline V CDR1 and CDR2: SNHLY, FYNNEI. CDR3 length: 13 residues. V lost 7 bases and J lost 3, with 10 bases in between. A note on this clone: The antigen remains unidentified.

V usage is TRBV2 and J usage is TRBJ2-1; D could derive from TRBD1 or TRBD2 (6 bases each). The clonotype originates from an adult in good health. The source material was peripheral blood, sampled on day 0 of AZD1222 vaccination. CDR3 bases: TGTGCCAGCACGGAGGGGGGCTACAATGAGCAGTTCTTC. This encodes CASTEGGYNEQFF.